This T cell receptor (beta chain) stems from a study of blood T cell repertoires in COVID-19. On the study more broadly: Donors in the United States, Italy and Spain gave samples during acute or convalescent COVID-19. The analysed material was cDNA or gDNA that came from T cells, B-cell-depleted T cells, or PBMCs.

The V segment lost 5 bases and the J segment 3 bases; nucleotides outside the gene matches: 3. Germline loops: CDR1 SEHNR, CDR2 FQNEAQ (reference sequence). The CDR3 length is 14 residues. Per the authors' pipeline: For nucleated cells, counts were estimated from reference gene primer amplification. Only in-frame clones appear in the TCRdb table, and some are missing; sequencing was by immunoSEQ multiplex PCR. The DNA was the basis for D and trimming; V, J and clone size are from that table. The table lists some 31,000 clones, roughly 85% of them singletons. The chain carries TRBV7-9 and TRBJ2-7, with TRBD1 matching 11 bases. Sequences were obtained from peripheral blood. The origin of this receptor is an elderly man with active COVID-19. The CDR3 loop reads CASSPGTGGYEQYF. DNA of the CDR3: TGTGCCAGCAGCCCCGGGACAGGGGGCTACGAGCAGTACTTC.